This TCR beta chain is from a study of blood T cell repertoires in COVID-19 (dated by TCRdb to about 2020). Looking at the study overall: Collaborator samples came from the United States, Italy and Spain and covered acute and convalescent phases of COVID-19. The prospective study material was composed of cDNA or gDNA derived from T cells, B-cell-depleted T cells, or PBMCs. The dataset comprised deeply sampled blood TCRbeta repertoires from subjects exposed to, actively infected with, or recovered from COVID-19. A freely available public database, intended as a resource for researchers studying the immune response to SARS-CoV-2, is where the repertoires were released. The samples were drawn from two sources: the first 160 participants of the ongoing ImmuneRACE study, and 1,000 to 1,500 subjects contributed by 6 global collaborators. The sample metadata nearly always contained a de-identified subject ID, COVID-19 status, age in years and sex. Where available, HLA class I and class II types were obtained from metadata supplied by the sample provider rather than from assay-based typing.

Whole blood was collected in K2EDTA tubes by collaborating institutions according to the institutions' own protocols. For TCRbeta analysis, collaborator samples were shipped as frozen whole blood, as isolated PBMCs, or as DNA extracted from either sample type. General conclusions and limits of the study: The quantity of clinical and demographic metadata differed by source and by participant and was supplied without curation.

TCRbeta CDR3 regions were amplified from genomic DNA by means of the immunoSEQ Assay, a bias-controlled multiplex PCR. In the original analysis: Within the assay, amplification of reference gene primers was used to estimate how many nucleated cells each sample contained. Sequence reads were collapsed and filtered to measure the absolute abundance of every unique TCRbeta CDR3 rearrangement. For each sample, productive Simpson clonality was calculated by taking the square root of Simpson's diversity index across productive rearrangements. The immuneACCESS repertoire file appears here via TCRdb, limited to in-frame rearrangements. These files lack a portion of the clones; in checked studies, under half of the deficit traces to unresolved V genes, and the cause of the others is not known. V and J calls and clone size are given by that table; D and trimming were obtained from the DNA. For this sample there are about 95,000 clones; over 80% appear just once. The top ten clones comprise 3.5% to 4% of the sample.

To note about this clone: This clone's antigen is unknown. No much larger clone exists at a distance of one base, and base qualities are not known.

The sequence came from a woman aged 50 to 60 in a cohort sampled during active COVID-19. Sequencing was done on a sample of peripheral blood.

CDR3 sequence: CASSLATSGRNEQFF. The nucleotides are TGTGCCAGCAGTTTAGCGACTAGCGGGAGGAATGAGCAGTTCTTC. This sequence uses TRBV28 and TRBJ2-1; 13 junctional bases match TRBD2. The cysteine opens and the phenylalanine closes a CDR3 of 15 amino acids. Only the CDR3 portion is preserved as DNA: 45 bases, with reading frame beginning at the first base. The germline V gene provides CDR1 MDHEN and CDR2 SYDVKM. Germline trimming: 2 bases from V, 7 bases from J; junction bases outside gene matches: 2.